This T cell receptor (beta chain) was profiled in a study of shared clonotypes between healthy human individuals. This clone was observed a single time. Antigen specificity is unknown. Looked up from germline, CDR1 is SGHDN and CDR2 is FVKESK. Trimming left V 2 bases short and J 8 bases short, with 9 bases between. The CDR3 is 12 residues long. Naive CD8 cells were CD45RO-negative, positively selected for CCR7, excluding terminally differentiated effector memory CD45RA+ cells. Study donors comprised healthy, HIV-negative adults devoid of recent acute infection or vaccination. In the sorted-subset replicate PCRs, approximately 200 ng DNA, around 32,000 T cell genomes, was used. The assay was immunoSEQ multiplex PCR, and TCRdb's table has in-frame clones only and misses some. This repertoire shows some 740,000 clones, nearly 95% found once; its top ten account for 24%. Findings and caveats of the study: Sharing across a handful of donors was seen in approximately 5.2% of naive CD4 clonotypes. Clonotype sharing among donors likely depends on sequencing depth.

The sequencing input was naive CD8+ T cells sorted from blood. V is TRBV14 and J is TRBJ1-1; no clear D. This TCR came from a young man in good health. CDR3 amino acids: CASSQYFGEAFF. The CDR3 nucleotides read TGTGCCAGCAGCCAATACTTCGGGGAAGCTTTCTTT.